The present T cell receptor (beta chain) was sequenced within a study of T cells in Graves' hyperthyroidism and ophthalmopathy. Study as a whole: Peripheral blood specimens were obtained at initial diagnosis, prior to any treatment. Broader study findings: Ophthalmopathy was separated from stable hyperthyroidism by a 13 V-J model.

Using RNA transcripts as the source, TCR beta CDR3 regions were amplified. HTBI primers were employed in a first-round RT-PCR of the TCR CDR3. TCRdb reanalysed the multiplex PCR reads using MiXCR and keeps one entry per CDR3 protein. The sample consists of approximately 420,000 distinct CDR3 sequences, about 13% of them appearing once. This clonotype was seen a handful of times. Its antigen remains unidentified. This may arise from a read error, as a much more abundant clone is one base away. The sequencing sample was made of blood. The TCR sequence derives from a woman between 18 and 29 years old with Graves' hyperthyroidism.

The CDR3 loop reads CASSYPLGTSGRGDNGQFF. CDR3 in DNA: TGTGCCAGCAGTTACCCCCTAGGGACTAGCGGGAGGGGGGACAATGGGCAGTTCTTC. This chain joins TRBV28 and TRBJ2-1; 16 bases agree with TRBD2. The CDR3 is made up of 19 amino acids. Germline CDR1 MDHEN, CDR2 SYDVKM.